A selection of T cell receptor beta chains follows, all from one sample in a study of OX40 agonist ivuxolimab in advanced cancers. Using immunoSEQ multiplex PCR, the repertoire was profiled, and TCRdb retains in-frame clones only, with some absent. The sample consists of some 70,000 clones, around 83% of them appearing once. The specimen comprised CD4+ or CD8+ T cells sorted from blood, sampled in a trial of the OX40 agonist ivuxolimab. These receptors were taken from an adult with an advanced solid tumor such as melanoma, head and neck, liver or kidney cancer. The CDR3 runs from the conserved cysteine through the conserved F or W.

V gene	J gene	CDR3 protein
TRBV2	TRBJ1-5	CASSDTGYGPGKPQHF
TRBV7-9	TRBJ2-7	CASSLSRQGSYEQYF
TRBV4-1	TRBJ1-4	CASSHVTLGQGNTF
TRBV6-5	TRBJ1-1	CASSYSSGKAFF
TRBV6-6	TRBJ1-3	CASSYVGTGNTIYF
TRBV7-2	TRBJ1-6	CASSRLRRNNSPLHF
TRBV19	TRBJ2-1	CASSIDSYNEQFF
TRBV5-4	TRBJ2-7	CASSLARALSYEQYF
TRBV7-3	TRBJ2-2	CASSFWDTGELFF
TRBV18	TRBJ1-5	CASSPSRGDGNQPQHF
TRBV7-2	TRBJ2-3	CASSGGVAGPGTDTQYF
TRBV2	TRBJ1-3	CASRQAGSSGNTIYF
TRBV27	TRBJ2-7	CASSRSGGLYEQYF
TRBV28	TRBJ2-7	CASEGAAYEQYF
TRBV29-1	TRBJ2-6	CSALPQGSGANVLTF
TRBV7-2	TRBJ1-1	CASSLWREAAFF
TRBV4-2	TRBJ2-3	CASSQDSSGGTTDTQYF
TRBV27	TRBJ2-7	CASSPRIAGGQTTYEQYF
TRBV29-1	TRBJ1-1	CSVESGFNTEAFF
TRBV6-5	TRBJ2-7	CASSNSYEQYF
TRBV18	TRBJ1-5	CASSPGTGFYSNQPQHF
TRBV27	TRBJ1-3	CASSPSTYSGNTIYF
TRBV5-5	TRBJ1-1	CASSLLSPQENTEAFF
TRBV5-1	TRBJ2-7	CASSLGLGTGDTYEQYF
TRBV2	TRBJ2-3	CASSDASGITDTQYF
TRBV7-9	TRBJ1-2	CASSLETTGGGYTF
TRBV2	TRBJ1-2	CASSMENNYGYTF
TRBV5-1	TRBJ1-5	CASSPGTGGSGQPQHF
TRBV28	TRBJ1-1	CASSLFGTEAFF
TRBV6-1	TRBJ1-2	CASSAAGGLGYGYTF
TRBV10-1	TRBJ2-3	CASRIPRGLACTDTQYF
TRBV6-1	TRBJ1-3	CASSQEFSGNTIYF
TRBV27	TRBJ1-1	CASSPSDRGNTEAFF
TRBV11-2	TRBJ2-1	CASSEIGFNEQFF
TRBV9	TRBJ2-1	CASSVGASGGAVYNEQFF
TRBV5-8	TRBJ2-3	CASSPGLAGGADTQYF
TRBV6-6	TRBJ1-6	CASIYQSRGVNSPLHF
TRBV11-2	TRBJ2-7	CASSLAGTGAYEQYF
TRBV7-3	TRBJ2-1	CASSLNPAVGGGKFF
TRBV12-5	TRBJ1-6	CASGLQNSPLHF
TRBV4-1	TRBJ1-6	CASSPTPMDRASPLHF
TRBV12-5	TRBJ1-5	CASGREGTGGNQPQHF
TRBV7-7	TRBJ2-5	CASSQLIQGGSATQYF
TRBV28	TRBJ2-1	CASSLPRDRRYNEQFF
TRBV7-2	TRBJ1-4	CASSLRLDSQYEKLFF
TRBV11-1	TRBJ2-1	CASSFRGTGAYNEQFF
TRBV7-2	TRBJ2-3	CASSLVAGAGDTQYF
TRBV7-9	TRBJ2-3	CASSVGQGDTQYF
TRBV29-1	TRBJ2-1	CSVDGTGISNEQFF
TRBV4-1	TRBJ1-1	CASSHDVQAMTTEAFF
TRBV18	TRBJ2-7	CASSPPGGDEQYF
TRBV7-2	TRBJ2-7	CASSRAGGSSYEQYF
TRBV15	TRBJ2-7	CATSRDRGYEQYF
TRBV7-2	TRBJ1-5	CASSQAYVTHDNQPQHF